This T cell receptor beta chain was recorded in a study of cytomegalovirus exposure and HLA in healthy donors. Study details: The 120 or so validation repertoires used a platform that matched the one used for the 550 to 800 first-cohort repertoires, as a later analysis reported.

Libraries were prepared by immunoSEQ multiplex PCR; TCRdb keeps only in-frame clonotypes and omits some of them. The repertoire holds over 250,000 clones, with roughly 85% as singletons. The donors were part of the validation cohort, which consisted of 120 subjects and was separate from the first cohort of around 620 subjects. The CDR3 is 16 amino acids. Germline CDR1 is MNHEY and CDR2 is SVGAGI. V gave up 0 bases and J gave up 3 bases; unmatched junction bases: 8. About this clone itself: Its antigen is undetermined.

General study findings and limits: In vitro work confirmed that a few CMV-associated chains recognize CMV antigens. Cytomegalovirus-associated TCR beta chains were listed, numbering over 150.

The origin of this receptor is a woman under 30 in good health and CMV-seronegative. Sequenced sample: PBMCs. The chain employs TRBV6-5 and TRBJ2-7, with TRBD1 identical over 7 bases. This CDR3 is CASSYSPLGTVYEQYF. The DNA for the CDR3 is TGTGCCAGCAGTTACTCCCCATTGGGGACAGTCTACGAGCAGTACTTC.